Shown below are 27 T cell receptor beta chains from a single sample sequenced in a study of cytomegalovirus exposure and HLA in healthy donors. PCR employed 60 Vbeta and 13 Jbeta primers. The protocol was immunoSEQ multiplex PCR, while the TCRdb copy is restricted to in-frame clones and leaves out a portion. The data hold 170,000 or so clones, with approximately 80% observed a single time. The sample consisted of PBMCs. Source of these receptors: a boy aged 5-17 years in good health and CMV-seronegative.

The V call is TRBV7-2, the J call TRBJ2-1; 7 bases agree with TRBD1. This CDR3 contains 14 residues. V shed 1 base and J 8 bases; nucleotides not matched to a gene: 5. Germline V lookup: CDR1 SGHTA, CDR2 FQGNSA. CDR3 coding DNA: TGTGCCAGCAGCTTAGGTTACAGGGGCGATGAGCAGTTCTTC. Translated, it gives CASSLGYRGDEQFF.

The CDR3 loop is CASSAQDPNTGELFF. CDR3 sequence (DNA): TGTGCCAGCAGCGCCCAGGATCCGAACACCGGGGAGCTGTTTTTT. The J gene is TRBJ2-2, the V gene TRBV9; D uncertain. Trimming removed 3 bases at V and 0 bases at J, with 9 bases between. The CDR3 extends over 15 amino acids. Germline V gene lookup returns CDR1 SGDLS and CDR2 YYNGEE.

The V and J genes are TRBV30 and TRBJ1-4; D unclear. The length of the CDR3 is 15 residues. V lost 2 bases to trimming and J lost 1 base, with 11 bases between them. In germline, CDR1 is GTSNPN, CDR2 SVGIG (reference sequence). CDR3: CAWSREGLTNEKLFF. DNA of the CDR3: TGTGCCTGGAGTAGAGAGGGTTTAACTAATGAAAAACTGTTTTTT. The entire variable domain, with the rest obtained from reference TRBV30 and TRBJ1-4, is as follows: SQTIHQWPATLVQPVGSPLSLECTVEGTSNPNLYWYRQAAGRGLQLLFYSVGIGQISSEVPQNLSASRPQDRQFILSSKKLLLSDSGFYLCAWSREGLTNEKLFFGSGTQLSVL.

DNA for the CDR3: TGTGCCAGCAGCCATTCGACAGGGGGCGGCACAGATACGCAGTATTTT. Encoded protein: CASSHSTGGGTDTQYF. The chain is built from TRBV11-3 and TRBJ2-3; 10 positions agree with TRBD1. This CDR3 spans 16 amino acids. V lost 5 bases to trimming and J lost 1 base; unmatched junction nucleotides: 6. Germline loops: CDR1 SGHNT, CDR2 YENEEA.

The CDR3 DNA follows: TGTGCCAGCAGCTTGGGAGGTAAGCCTGAAGCTTTCTTT. It codes for CASSLGGKPEAFF. V is TRBV5-6 and J is TRBJ1-1; D unclear. This CDR3 has 13 residues. V was clipped by 0 bases and J by 6 bases, with 9 bases between them. Germline CDR1 and CDR2: SGHDT and YYEEEE.

The chain links TRBV5-4 to TRBJ2-3, with 7 nucleotides matching TRBD1. Per germline, CDR1 SGHNT and CDR2 YYREEE (reference sequence). The CDR3 contains 14 residues. V trimming: 2 bases; J trimming: 1 base; junction bases outside the gene matches: 1. As DNA, the CDR3 is TGTGCCAGCAGCTTCGGACAGGGCACAGATACGCAGTATTTT. Its protein product is CASSFGQGTDTQYF. Together with reference TRBV5-4 and TRBJ2-3, the CDR3 gives the full variable domain: ETGVTQSPTHLIKTRGQQVTLRCSSQSGHNTVSWYQQALGQGPQFIFQYYREEENGRGNFPPRFSGLQFPNYSSELNVNALELDDSALYLCASSFGQGTDTQYFGPGTRLTVL.

The J gene is TRBJ2-1, the V gene TRBV10-2, with 9 positions matching TRBD2. The CDR3 is made up of 16 amino acids. Germline trimming cut 3 bases from V and 6 bases from J; bases unmatched to any gene: 9. Germline-derived CDR1 and CDR2 are WSHSY and SAAADI. The CDR3 sequence: CASSETFAGGANEQFF. CDR3 sequence (DNA): TGCGCCAGCAGTGAAACATTTGCGGGGGGGGCCAATGAGCAGTTCTTC.

V is TRBV5-8 and J is TRBJ1-1, with TRBD1 matching over 7 bases. The CDR3 loop spans 13 amino acids. CDR1 and CDR2 from the germline V gene are SGHTS and YDEGEE. Trimming took 4 bases from V and 7 from J; bases not matched to a gene: 7. The DNA of the CDR3 is TGTGCCAGCAGCCGTAGGGGGCCGCTTGAAGCTTTCTTT. It encodes CASSRRGPLEAFF.

This clone showed up just once. This sequence joins TRBV6-5 and TRBJ1-6; TRBD1 might be the D (6 bases). There are 15 residues in the CDR3. V was clipped by 6 bases and J by 7 bases, with 16 bases between them. Germline CDR1 MNHEY, CDR2 SVGAGI. CDR3 protein: CASRTRQARNSPLHF. The CDR3 DNA follows: TGTGCCAGCAGAACTAGACAGGCGAGGAATTCACCCCTCCACTTT.

The chain recombines TRBV5-4 with TRBJ1-4; no firm D call. Germline CDR1 reads SGHNT; CDR2 reads YYREEE (reference sequence). V was shortened by 0 bases and J by 3 bases, with 3 bases between the two germline ends. The CDR3 is 13 amino acids. The CDR3 DNA follows: TGTGCCAGCAGCTTGGGGCCTAATGAAAAACTGTTTTTT. This sequence encodes CASSLGPNEKLFF.

The chain is built from TRBV11-3 and TRBJ2-7, with 10 bases aligning to TRBD1. The length of the CDR3 is 16 residues. Germline CDR1 SGHNT, CDR2 YENEEA. V dropped 5 bases and J dropped 2; count of bases not matched to a gene: 9. In DNA form, the CDR3 reads TGTGCCAGCAGCCTCTTGGAAGGGACAGGGGCCTACGAGCAGTACTTC. This translates into CASSLLEGTGAYEQYF.

Details on this clone: The junction does not match germline at one end; this may be a read error. The chain employs TRBV7-7 and TRBJ2-7, with D tentatively TRBD1 (6 bases). CDR1 is SSHAT and CDR2 is FNYEAQ in the germline V gene (reference sequence). This CDR3 region has 17 residues. CDR3 bases: TGTGCTAGCAGGTTAACAGACAACCGGGACACAGACTACGAGCAGTACTTC. Amino acid sequence: CASRLTDNRDTDYEQYF.

This rearrangement joins TRBV7-9 to TRBJ1-3; 7 nucleotides align to TRBD1. This CDR3 spans 14 amino acids. CDR1 and CDR2 from the germline V gene are SEHNR and FQNEAQ (reference sequence). J was trimmed by 2 bases and V by 5 bases; bases with no gene match: 3. CDR3 amino acids: CASSHGTAGNTIYF. The CDR3 nucleotides are TGTGCCAGCAGCCACGGGACAGCTGGAAACACCATATATTTT. Full variable domain (missing parts from reference TRBV7-9 and TRBJ1-3): DTGVSQNPRHKITKRGQNVTFRCDPISEHNRLYWYRQTLGQGPEFLTYFQNEAQLEKSRLLSDRFSAERPKGSFSTLEIQRTEQGDSAMYLCASSHGTAGNTIYFGEGSWLTVV.

The genes are TRBV19 and TRBJ2-3, with TRBD2 as a possible D gene (5 bases). Germline V CDR1 and CDR2: LNHDA, SQIVND (reference sequence). CDR3 length equals 15 residues. V was pared by 3 bases and J by 4 bases, with 14 bases between. The CDR3 is CASSIRRGSADTQYF. The CDR3 bases are TGTGCCAGTAGTATTCGGCGAGGGAGTGCAGATACGCAGTATTTT.

The chain uses TRBV6-1 and TRBJ1-1; D unclear. The CDR3 totals 11 residues. V dropped 2 bases and J dropped 8 bases, with 6 bases sitting between them. The germline V gene encodes CDR1 MNHNS and CDR2 SASEGT. The CDR3 DNA sequence: TGTGCCAGCAGTGAAAAAATAGAAGCTTTCTTT. It codes for CASSEKIEAFF.

The count of this clone is one. The CDR3 region has the DNA TGTGCCTGGCGAAGCCCAACAGGGGTGAGGCAGCCCCAGCATTTT. This encodes CAWRSPTGVRQPQHF. The chain combines TRBV30 with TRBJ1-5; 7 nucleotides line up with TRBD1. V lost 5 bases, J lost 7 bases, and 14 bases stayed unmatched. This CDR3 contains 15 residues. From germline, CDR1 is GTSNPN and CDR2 SVGIG (reference sequence).

The CDR3 coding sequence is TGTGCCAGCAGCTTAGGGGGGAGGGGAGACACTGAAGCTTTCTTT. It yields the protein CASSLGGRGDTEAFF. The chain combines TRBV7-9 with TRBJ1-1, with D possibly being TRBD1 (5 bases). There are 15 residues in the CDR3. CDR1 SEHNR and CDR2 FQNEAQ come from the germline V gene (reference sequence). Trimming pared 1 base from V and 3 bases from J, leaving 12 bases between.

This clone has only one observation. The chain employs TRBV30 and TRBJ2-7; 9 bases agree with TRBD1. J was trimmed by 5 bases and V by 3 bases; bases with no gene match: 2. This CDR3 contains 12 residues. The germline V gene has CDR1 GTSNPN and CDR2 SVGIG (reference sequence). For the CDR3, the DNA is TGTGCCTGGAGGGACAGGGGACACGAGCAGTACTTC. Its protein is CAWRDRGHEQYF.

The V and J genes are TRBV20-1 and TRBJ1-1; D is uncertain. CDR1 and CDR2 (germline): DFQATT, SNEGSKA (reference sequence). With 8 bases removed from V and 1 base from J, the gap between germline ends came to 8 bases. The CDR3 has 11 residues. The CDR3 region is CSQTGNTEAFF. Written as DNA, the CDR3 is TGCAGTCAAACGGGGAACACTGAAGCTTTCTTT.

This clone turned up a few times. The sample holds other DNA sequences that translate to the same CDR3. The chain joins TRBV6-5 to TRBJ1-1, with TRBD1 as a possible D gene (5 bases). From germline, CDR1 is MNHEY and CDR2 SVGAGI. The V and J ends lost 0 bases and 5 bases respectively, with 7 bases between them. The CDR3 is made up of 13 amino acids. The CDR3, as DNA: TGTGCCAGCAGTTACTCGCAGGGTACTGAAGCTTTCTTT. Translating it yields CASSYSQGTEAFF.

With respect to this clone: A junction end diverges from the germline sequence, so it may reflect a read error. Here the CDR3 DNA reads TGTGCCAGCAGCTCCATCAGGGTGTACCAAGGGACCCAGTACTTC. It yields the protein CASSSIRVYQGTQYF. The rearrangement uses TRBV7-9 and TRBJ2-5; tentative D call: TRBD1 (5 bases). Looked up from germline, CDR1 is SEHNR and CDR2 is FQNEAQ (reference sequence). This CDR3 contains 15 residues.

The gene calls are TRBV19 and TRBJ1-2; D is undetermined. CDR1 and CDR2 from the germline V gene are LNHDA and SQIVND (reference sequence). The CDR3 runs 17 residues. V was cut by 7 bases and J by 0 bases, with 21 bases left in between. CDR3 nucleotides: TGTGCCAGTATCGGGGTGGGGAGATCAGGAGCTAACTATGGCTACACCTTC. Its translation is CASIGVGRSGANYGYTF.

This chain uses TRBV5-8 with TRBJ2-4, with a weak D call TRBD1 (6 bases). The V gene lost 1 base and the J gene lost 7 bases, with 24 bases spanning the gap. The CDR3 is 18 residues long. The germline V gene has CDR1 SGHTS and CDR2 YDEGEE. The CDR3 reads CASSLTRTEWVVGNIQYF. As DNA, the CDR3 is TGTGCCAGCAGCTTGACGAGGACAGAGTGGGTTGTTGGCAACATTCAGTACTTC.

The chain carries TRBV25-1 and TRBJ2-7; TRBD2 matches at 12 bases. The CDR3 extends over 15 amino acids. Germline lookup yields CDR1 MGHDK and CDR2 SYGVNS. J gave up 1 base and V 8 bases, and 6 bases lay outside the gene matches. The CDR3 sequence is CASGQLAGGSYEQYF. CDR3 nucleotides: TGTGCCAGCGGCCAACTAGCGGGAGGTTCCTACGAGCAGTACTTC.

V is TRBV19 and J is TRBJ1-2; weak D call: TRBD1 (6 bases). Trimming took 10 bases from V and 4 from J, leaving 16 bases between them. The CDR3 consists of 13 residues. Germline values: CDR1 LNHDA, CDR2 SQIVND (reference sequence). CDR3 DNA sequence: TGTGCCACCACGGGGACACAACCCTATGGCTACACCTTC. Protein: CATTGTQPYGYTF.

This clone was recorded a few times. The V call is TRBV2, the J call TRBJ1-1; D gene uncertain. The V end was cut by 5 bases, the J end by 3 bases, with 7 bases between. From germline, CDR1 is SNHLY and CDR2 FYNNEI. The length of the CDR3 is 12 residues. The chain's CDR3 is CASSRYYTEAFF. CDR3 sequence (DNA): TGTGCCAGCAGTAGATACTACACTGAAGCTTTCTTT. The complete variable domain, with remaining parts taken from reference TRBV2 and TRBJ1-1, reads EPEVTQTPSHQVTQMGQEVILRCVPISNHLYFYWYRQILGQKVEFLVSFYNNEISEKSEIFDDQFSVERPDGSNFTLKIRSTKLEDSAMYFCASSRYYTEAFFGQGTRLTVV.

The chain links TRBV9 to TRBJ2-7; 7 bases match TRBD2. The germline CDR1 and CDR2 sequences are SGDLS and YYNGEE. CDR3 length: 16 residues. J was trimmed by 4 bases and V by 2 bases; bases with no gene match: 12. The CDR3 DNA is TGTGCCAGCAGCGTTGGGTTTCGCGGGAGATGGTACGAGCAGTACTTC. Translation: CASSVGFRGRWYEQYF.